Presented here are 9 T cell receptor beta chains from one specimen sequenced in a study of blood T cell repertoires in COVID-19. Method: immunoSEQ multiplex PCR; TCRdb's copy keeps in-frame clones and lacks some. The sample lists hundreds of thousands of clones; about 86% were seen once. Sequenced: peripheral blood. The receptors originated from a woman aged 70-85 years with COVID-19, enrolled during active disease.

The chain uses TRBV6-2 or TRBV6-3 and TRBJ1-1; D remains ambiguous. V was clipped by 0 bases and J by 0 bases, with 8 bases between them. This CDR3 region has 15 residues. Germline-derived CDR1 and CDR2 are MNHEY and SVGEGT. The CDR3 bases are TGTGCCAGCAGTTACTCCGCGCTAATGAACACTGAAGCTTTCTTT. This codes for CASSYSALMNTEAFF.

This clone was observed a single time. The rearrangement links TRBV19 to TRBJ1-2; no clear D. Trimming took off 5 bases at V and 2 bases at J, with 15 bases between the two ends. CDR3 length equals 15 residues. Germline CDR1 LNHDA, CDR2 SQIVND (reference sequence). CDR3 sequence: CASSSLPGINYGYTF. For the CDR3, the DNA is TGTGCCAGTAGTTCCCTCCCGGGAATCAACTATGGCTACACCTTC.

In the case of this clone: An end of the junction differs from the germline gene, which may be a read error. This chain links TRBV19 with TRBJ2-3; tentative D call: TRBD2 (5 bases). CDR1 and CDR2 (germline): LNHDA, SQIVND (reference sequence). This CDR3 has 13 residues. The CDR3 region has the DNA TGTGCCAGCAAACTAGGGAGCACGGATACGCAGTATTTT. Protein sequence: CASKLGSTDTQYF.

The CDR3 reads CASSPAGKGVDTQYF. The CDR3 region has the DNA TGTGCCAGCTCACCAGCAGGGAAAGGGGTCGATACGCAGTATTTT. The rearrangement joins TRBV18 to TRBJ2-3; TRBD1 might be the D (5 bases). The length of the CDR3 is 15 residues. V was pared by 2 bases and J by 6 bases, with 15 bases between. Germline V gene lookup returns CDR1 KGHSH and CDR2 LQKENI.

CDR3 amino acids: CATSDPRTPTKGYTF. CDR3 sequence (DNA): TGTGCCACCAGTGACCCCAGGACACCTACGAAGGGCTACACCTTC. This chain joins TRBV24-1 and TRBJ1-2; possibly TRBD1 for D (5 bases). Trimming took 4 bases from V and 8 from J, leaving 19 bases between them. Germline V gene lookup returns CDR1 KGHDR and CDR2 SFDVKD. This CDR3 is 15 amino acids long.

The chain is built from TRBV7-2 and TRBJ1-6, with 9 bases identical to TRBD1. CDR1 is SGHTA and CDR2 is FQGNSA in the germline V gene. Unmatched junction bases numbered 9, after V lost 5 bases and J lost 7 bases. This CDR3 is built from 16 residues. In DNA, the CDR3 is TGTGCCAGCAGCACCCAAACAGGGGGCCGGAATTCACCCCTCCACTTT. This sequence encodes CASSTQTGGRNSPLHF.

This rearrangement joins TRBV5-4 to TRBJ1-1; 7 nucleotides line up with TRBD1. Germline V gene data show CDR1 as SGHNT and CDR2 as YYREEE (reference sequence). The V and J ends lost 7 bases and 2 bases, in that order; junction bases with no gene match: 11. This CDR3 has 15 residues. As DNA, the CDR3 is TGTGCCAGCGGCATTCGGGACAGACTAAACACTGAAGCTTTCTTT. It codes for CASGIRDRLNTEAFF.

This clone was observed a few times. V is TRBV12-3 or TRBV12-4 and J is TRBJ2-1; 7 nucleotides line up with TRBD1. The CDR3 is 13 amino acids. The V gene end was trimmed by 9 bases and the J gene end by 6 bases; junction bases not matched to a gene: 8. CDR3 sequence reads: CASKKGAVNEQFF. CDR3 nucleotides: TGTGCCAGTAAAAAGGGGGCGGTCAATGAGCAGTTCTTC.

This chain links TRBV27 with TRBJ2-7; 8 positions agree with TRBD1. Germline CDR1 MNHEY, CDR2 SMNVEV (reference sequence). The CDR3 totals 15 residues. J lost 6 bases, V lost 0 bases, and 7 bases had no gene match. CDR3 bases: TGTGCCAGCAGTTTATCTGGTCAGGGGGCAGGCGAGCAGTACTTC. Translating gives CASSLSGQGAGEQYF.